One and the same sample provided the 9 T cell receptor beta chains below, sequenced in a study of CD8+ T cells in alopecia areata. Stated treatment: oral pan-JAK inhibitor, 5-10 mg twice daily. RNA was isolated and reverse transcribed to cDNA, the sequencing template. Assay used: immunoSEQ multiplex PCR; TCRdb lists only in-frame clones, some missing. The repertoire consists of 180,000 or so clones, with around 49% occurring once and the leading ten covering roughly a tenth. Specimen: CD8+ T cells sorted from blood, collected around week 54, from a patient treated with tofacitinib. All receptors come from a human donor with alopecia areata.

CDR3 sequence (DNA): TGTGCCAGCAGTTATGTAGGAGGGGCTGATACGCAGTATTTT. Translating it yields CASSYVGGADTQYF. The chain carries TRBV6-5 and TRBJ2-3; D may be TRBD2 (6 bases). The CDR3 has 14 amino acids. V was clipped by 3 bases and J by 6 bases, with 13 bases between them. Germline lookup yields CDR1 MNHEY and CDR2 SVGAGI.

The V call is TRBV6-6, the J call TRBJ1-5, with D tentatively TRBD1 (6 bases). The CDR3 spans 13 residues. From germline, CDR1 is MNHNY and CDR2 SVGAGI (reference sequence). Trimming removed 4 bases at V and 4 bases at J, with 8 bases between. CDR3 loop: CASSSGENQPQHF. CDR3 DNA sequence: TGTGCCAGCAGTTCAGGGGAAAATCAGCCCCAGCATTTT.

This chain links TRBV7-8 with TRBJ2-1; 7 bases line up with TRBD2. Per germline, CDR1 SGHVS and CDR2 FQNEAQ. V was clipped by 8 bases and J by 3 bases; unmatched bases: 10. The CDR3 is 15 amino acids. CDR3 nucleotide sequence: TGTGCCAGCTCCGGGTTGGCGGGAGTCTACAATGAGCAGTTCTTC. Translated: CASSGLAGVYNEQFF.

This clone was found a few times. This CDR3 is CASSPKGRDTGELFF. CDR3 nucleotide sequence: TGTGCCAGCAGCCCGAAGGGCAGGGACACCGGGGAGCTGTTTTTT. The chain joins TRBV4-2 to TRBJ2-2, with D possibly matching TRBD1 (5 bases). The CDR3 contains 15 residues. The germline V and J ends were trimmed by 4 bases and 3 bases, with 12 bases remaining between them. Germline V gene data show CDR1 as LGHNA and CDR2 as YNFKEQ.

The chain has TRBV9 and TRBJ1-2, with D possibly TRBD1 on 6 matching bases. Germline loops: CDR1 SGDLS, CDR2 YYNGEE. The CDR3 loop spans 14 amino acids. V was trimmed by 4 bases and J by 2 bases, leaving 12 bases between them. The CDR3 loop is CASSPRGANYGYTF. CDR3 DNA: TGTGCCAGCAGCCCTCGGGGGGCAAACTATGGCTACACCTTC.

The chain employs TRBV30 and TRBJ2-5; D unclear. The V and J ends lost 5 bases and 5 bases respectively, with 12 bases between them. Germline values: CDR1 GTSNPN, CDR2 SVGIG (reference sequence). The CDR3 is made up of 12 amino acids. The CDR3: CAWGWGGETQYF. CDR3 DNA: TGTGCCTGGGGGTGGGGTGGCGAGACCCAGTACTTC.

J is TRBJ2-1 and V is TRBV4-2, with 14 positions matching TRBD2. This CDR3 region has 16 residues. Per the germline V gene, CDR1 is LGHNA and CDR2 is YNFKEQ. Losses at the gene ends were 4 bases for V and 9 bases for J; bases not matched to a gene: 8. CDR3 nucleotides: TGTGCCAGCAGCCGCCTGACTAGCGGGGGGGCCCGTGAGCAGTTCTTC. Amino acids: CASSRLTSGGAREQFF.

V is TRBV13 and J is TRBJ2-7; D gene ambiguous. Germline V gene data show CDR1 as PRHDT and CDR2 as FYEKMQ (reference sequence). V was shortened by 3 bases and J by 4 bases, with 10 bases between the two germline ends. The CDR3 runs 13 residues. The CDR3 spells CASSLNNRYEQYF. The CDR3 DNA reads as TGTGCCAGCAGCTTGAACAATCGTTACGAGCAGTACTTC.

Concerning this clone itself: The identical CDR3 is also encoded by other nucleotide sequences in the sample. The rearrangement joins TRBV30 to TRBJ1-1, with D possibly matching TRBD1 (5 bases). Between the trimmed V and J ends, which lost 2 bases and 5 bases, there was a span of 9 bases. CDR3 size: 12 residues. CDR1 and CDR2 (germline): GTSNPN, SVGIG (reference sequence). As DNA, the CDR3 is TGTGCCTGGAGTTTAGAGGGGACTGAAGCTTTCTTT. Residues: CAWSLEGTEAFF. The whole variable domain, filled in from reference TRBV30 and TRBJ1-1, reads SQTIHQWPATLVQPVGSPLSLECTVEGTSNPNLYWYRQAAGRGLQLLFYSVGIGQISSEVPQNLSASRPQDRQFILSSKKLLLSDSGFYLCAWSLEGTEAFFGQGTRLTVV.